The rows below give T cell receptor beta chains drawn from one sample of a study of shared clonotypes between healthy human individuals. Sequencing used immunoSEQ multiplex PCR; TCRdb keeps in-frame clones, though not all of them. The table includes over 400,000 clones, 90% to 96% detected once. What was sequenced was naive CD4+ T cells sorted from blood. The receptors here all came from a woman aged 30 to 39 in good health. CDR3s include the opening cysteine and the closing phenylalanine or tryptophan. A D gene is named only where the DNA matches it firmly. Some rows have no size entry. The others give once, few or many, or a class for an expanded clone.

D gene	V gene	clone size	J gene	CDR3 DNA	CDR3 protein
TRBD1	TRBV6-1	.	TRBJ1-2	TGTGCCAGCGTACAGGGGAACTATGGCTACACCTTC	CASVQGNYGYTF
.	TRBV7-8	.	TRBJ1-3	TGTGCCAGCAGCTACGGTTCTGGAAACACCATATATTTT	CASSYGSGNTIYF
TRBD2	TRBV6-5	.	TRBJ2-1	TGTGCCAGCAGTAAAACTAGCGGGAGGGCCCATGAGCAGTTCTTC	CASSKTSGRAHEQFF
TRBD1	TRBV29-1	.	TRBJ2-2	TGCAGCGCCGACAGGGGGCTGACCGGGGAGCTGTTTTTT	CSADRGLTGELFF
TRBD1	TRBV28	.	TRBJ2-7	TGTGCCAGCAGTCTAGGACAGGGGGCCGTCGACGAGCAGTACTTC	CASSLGQGAVDEQYF
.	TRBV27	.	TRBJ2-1	TGTGCCAGCAGTTTCGGACGCGGAAGCTCCTACAATGAGCAGTTCTTC	CASSFGRGSSYNEQFF
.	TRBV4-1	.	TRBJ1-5	TGCGCCAGCAGCCAACTACTAGGGACGAGCCGAAATCAGCCCCAGCATTTT	CASSQLLGTSRNQPQHF
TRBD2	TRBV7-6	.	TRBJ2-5	TGTGCCAGCAGCTTAGGGGGACTAGCGGGAGTAGAGACCCAGTACTTC	CASSLGGLAGVETQYF
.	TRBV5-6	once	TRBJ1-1	TGTGCCAGCAGCTCGAAGAGAGGAGGGGACACTGAAGCTTTCTTT	CASSSKRGGDTEAFF
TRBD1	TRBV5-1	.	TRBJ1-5	TGCGCCAGCAGCTTGGGACAGGGAGGCCAGCCCCAGCATTTT	CASSLGQGGQPQHF
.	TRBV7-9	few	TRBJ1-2	TGTGCCAGCAGCTTAGATAACTCCTATGGCTACACCTTC	CASSLDNSYGYTF
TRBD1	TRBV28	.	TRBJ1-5	TGTGCCAGCAGATCGACAGGGAGACTCCAGCCCCAGCATTTT	CASRSTGRLQPQHF
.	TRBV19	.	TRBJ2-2	TGTGCCAGTAGTGTTTATACAGGGTTTTCCGGGGAGCTGTTTTTT	CASSVYTGFSGELFF
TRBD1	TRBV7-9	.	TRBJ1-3	TGTGCCAGCAGCTTGGGGGGACAGGGGAAGTTCTCTGGAAACACCATATATTTT	CASSLGGQGKFSGNTIYF
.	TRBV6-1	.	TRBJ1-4	TGTGCCAGCAGTGATGCCCTCCAAGGGCTTAGGGAACTGTTTTTT	CASSDALQGLRELFF
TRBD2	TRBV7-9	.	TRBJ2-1	TGTGCCAGCAGATCTAGCGGGAGCGACAATGAGCAGTTCTTC	CASRSSGSDNEQFF
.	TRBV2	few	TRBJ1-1	TGTGCCAGCAGTGCGGGGAGGGACACTGAAGCTTTCTTT	CASSAGRDTEAFF
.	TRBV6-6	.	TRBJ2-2	TGTGCCAGCAGTCTCACGAACACCGGGGAGCTGTTTTTT	CASSLTNTGELFF
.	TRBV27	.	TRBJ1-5	TGTGCCAGCAGTTTCAAAGACGTCTCCCAGCCCCAGCATTTT	CASSFKDVSQPQHF
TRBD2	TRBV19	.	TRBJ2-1	TGTGCCAGTAGTAAGCGGGAGGGCCTCAATGAGCAGTTCTTC	CASSKREGLNEQFF
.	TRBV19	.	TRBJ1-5	TGTGCCAGTAAACCCTCCGATCAGCCCCAGCATTTT	CASKPSDQPQHF
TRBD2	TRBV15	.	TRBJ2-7	TGTGCCACCAGCGCCCGGACAGGTAGGGAGCTAGCGGGAGTCAACGAGCAGTACTTC	CATSARTGRELAGVNEQYF
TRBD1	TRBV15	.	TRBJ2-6	TGTGCCACCAGCCGGGACAAACAGGGGGCTGGGGCCAACGTCCTGACTTTC	CATSRDKQGAGANVLTF
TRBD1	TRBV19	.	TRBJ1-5	TGTGCCAGTAAGCCGGGGACAGGATATGGGTGGAGAAGCAATCAGCCCCAGCATTTT	CASKPGTGYGWRSNQPQHF
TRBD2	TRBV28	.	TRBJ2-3	TGTGCCAGCAGTTTATATCCTAGCGGGAGGTGGAGCACAGATACGCAGTATTTT	CASSLYPSGRWSTDTQYF
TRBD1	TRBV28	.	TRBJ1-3	TGTGCCAGCCGTCAGGGGGGCTCTGGAAACACCATATATTTT	CASRQGGSGNTIYF
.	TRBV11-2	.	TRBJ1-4	TGTGCCAGCAGCTTAGGGGGGTGGGGAAAACTGTTTTTT	CASSLGGWGKLFF
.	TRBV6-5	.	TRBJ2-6	TGTGCCAGCAGCAGGGGGGGGCCTGGGGCCAACGTCCTGACTTTC	CASSRGGPGANVLTF
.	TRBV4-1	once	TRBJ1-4	TGCGCCAGCAGCCAAGAATCCGGTTGGAATGAAAAACTGTTTTTT	CASSQESGWNEKLFF
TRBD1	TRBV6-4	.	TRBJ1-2	TGTGCCAGCAGTGCTCCAGGGGGGCTGGGTGGCTACACCTTC	CASSAPGGLGGYTF
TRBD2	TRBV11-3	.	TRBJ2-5	TGTGCCAGCAGCTTAGGCGGGACTAGCGGTCCAGAGACCCAGTACTTC	CASSLGGTSGPETQYF
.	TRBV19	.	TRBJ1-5	TGTGCCAGTAGTATTCAGATATTTGACCAGCCCCAGCATTTT	CASSIQIFDQPQHF
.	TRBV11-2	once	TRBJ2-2	TGTGCCAGCAGCTTAGATGTTGGAGGTCAGAACACCGGGGAGCTGTTTTTT	CASSLDVGGQNTGELFF